This record looks at one T cell receptor (beta chain) sequence and its context. The length of the CDR3 is 13 residues. Germline values: CDR1 MGHRA, CDR2 YSYEKL. V lost 3 bases, J lost 5 bases, and 10 bases lay in between. As handled by the study authors: Amplification of reference gene primers was used by the study to estimate nucleated cell counts. This table comes from immunoSEQ multiplex PCR, and its TCRdb copy is limited to in-frame clones, with some not included. That table gives V, J and clone size, and the DNA gave D and trimming. The table lists fewer than 250,000 clones, more than 85% of them singletons. The data were taken from a study of blood T cell repertoires in COVID-19. Across the study: Collection of acute and convalescent COVID-19 samples took place in the United States, Italy and Spain. The analysed material was cDNA or gDNA that came from T cells, B-cell-depleted T cells, or PBMCs.

Sequencing input: peripheral blood. The TCR originated in a young man with acute or convalescent COVID-19. The chain recombines TRBV4-1 with TRBJ1-2; D ambiguous. The CDR3 is CASSHVSVYGYTF. CDR3 in DNA: TGCGCCAGCAGCCATGTCTCAGTTTATGGCTACACCTTC.